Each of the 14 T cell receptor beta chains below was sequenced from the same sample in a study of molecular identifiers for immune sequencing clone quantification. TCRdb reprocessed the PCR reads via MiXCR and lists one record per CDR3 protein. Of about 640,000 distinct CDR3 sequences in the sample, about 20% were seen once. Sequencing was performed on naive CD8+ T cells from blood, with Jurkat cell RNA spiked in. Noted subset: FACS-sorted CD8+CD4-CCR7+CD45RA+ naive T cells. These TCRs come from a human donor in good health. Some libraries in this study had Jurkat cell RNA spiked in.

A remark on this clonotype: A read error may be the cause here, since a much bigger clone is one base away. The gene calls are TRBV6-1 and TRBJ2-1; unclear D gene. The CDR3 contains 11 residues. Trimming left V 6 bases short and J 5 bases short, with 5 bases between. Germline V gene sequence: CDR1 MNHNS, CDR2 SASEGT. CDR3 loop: CASRDDNEQFF. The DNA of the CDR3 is TGTGCCAGCAGAGATGACAATGAGCAGTTCTTC.

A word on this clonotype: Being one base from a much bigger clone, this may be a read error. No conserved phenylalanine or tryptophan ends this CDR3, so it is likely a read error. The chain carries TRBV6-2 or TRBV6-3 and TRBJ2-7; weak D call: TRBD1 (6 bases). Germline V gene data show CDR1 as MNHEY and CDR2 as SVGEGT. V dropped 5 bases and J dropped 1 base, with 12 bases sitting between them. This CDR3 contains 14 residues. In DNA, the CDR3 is TGTGCCAGCAGTAACCACAGGGCATCCTACGAGCAGTACTCC. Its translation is CASSNHRASYEQYS.

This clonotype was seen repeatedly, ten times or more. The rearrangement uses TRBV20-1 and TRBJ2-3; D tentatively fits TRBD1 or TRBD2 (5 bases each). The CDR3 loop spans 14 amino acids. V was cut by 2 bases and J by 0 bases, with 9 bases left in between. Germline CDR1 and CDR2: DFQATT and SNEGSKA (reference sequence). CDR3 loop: CSARQRDSTDTQYF. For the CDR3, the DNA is TGCAGTGCTAGACAAAGGGACAGCACAGATACGCAGTATTTT.

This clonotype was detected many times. The CDR3 coding sequence is TGTGCCAGCAGTGAAGAGGACACACAAGAGACCCAGTACTTC. Protein sequence: CASSEEDTQETQYF. V and J are TRBV6-1 and TRBJ2-5; possibly TRBD1 for D (5 bases). V was pared by 1 base and J by 2 bases, with 8 bases between. Germline-derived CDR1 and CDR2 are MNHNS and SASEGT. The length of the CDR3 is 14 residues.

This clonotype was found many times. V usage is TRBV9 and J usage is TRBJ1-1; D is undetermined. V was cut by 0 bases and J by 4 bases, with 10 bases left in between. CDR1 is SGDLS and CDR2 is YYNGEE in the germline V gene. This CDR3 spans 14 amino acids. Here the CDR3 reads CASSVDVVGTEAFF. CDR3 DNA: TGTGCCAGCAGCGTAGATGTGGTGGGCACTGAAGCTTTCTTT.

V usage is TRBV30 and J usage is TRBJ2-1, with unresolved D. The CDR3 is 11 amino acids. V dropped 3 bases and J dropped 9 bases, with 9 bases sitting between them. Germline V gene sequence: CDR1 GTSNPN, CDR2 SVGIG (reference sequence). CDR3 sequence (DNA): TGTGCCTGGAGCAAGGTTACTGAGCAGTTCTTC. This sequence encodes CAWSKVTEQFF.

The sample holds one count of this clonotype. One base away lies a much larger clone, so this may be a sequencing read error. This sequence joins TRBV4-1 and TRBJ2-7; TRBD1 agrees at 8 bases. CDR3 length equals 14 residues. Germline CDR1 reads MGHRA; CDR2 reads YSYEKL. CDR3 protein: CACSQTQGEVEQYF. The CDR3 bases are TGCGCCTGCAGCCAAACACAGGGGGAGGTCGAGCAGTACTTC.

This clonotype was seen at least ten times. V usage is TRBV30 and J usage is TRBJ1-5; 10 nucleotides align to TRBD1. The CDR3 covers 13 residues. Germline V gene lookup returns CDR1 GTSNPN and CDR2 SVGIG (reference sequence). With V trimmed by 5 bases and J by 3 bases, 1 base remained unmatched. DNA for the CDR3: TGTGCCTGGGGGACAGGGGACAATCAGCCCCAGCATTTT. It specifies CAWGTGDNQPQHF.

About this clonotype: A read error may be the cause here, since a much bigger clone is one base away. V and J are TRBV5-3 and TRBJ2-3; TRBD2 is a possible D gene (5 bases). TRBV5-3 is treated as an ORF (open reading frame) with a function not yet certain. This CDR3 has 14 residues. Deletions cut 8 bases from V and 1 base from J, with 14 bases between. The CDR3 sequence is CASSRIGGTDTQYF. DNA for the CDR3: TGTGCCAGCAGCCGAATCGGGGGCACAGATACGCAGTATTTT.

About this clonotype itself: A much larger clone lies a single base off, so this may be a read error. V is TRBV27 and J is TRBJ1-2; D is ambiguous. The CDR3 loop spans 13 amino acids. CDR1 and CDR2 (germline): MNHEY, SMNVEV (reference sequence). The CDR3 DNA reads TGTGTCAGCAGTTCCCCGGACCGGGAAGGCTACACCTTC. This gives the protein CVSSSPDREGYTF.

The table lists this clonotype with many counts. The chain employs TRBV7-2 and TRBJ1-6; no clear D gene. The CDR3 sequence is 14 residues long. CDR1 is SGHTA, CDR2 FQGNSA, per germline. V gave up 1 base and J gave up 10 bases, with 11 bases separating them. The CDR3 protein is CASSLDSFYSPLHF. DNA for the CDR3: TGTGCCAGCAGCTTAGACAGCTTTTACTCACCCCTCCACTTT.

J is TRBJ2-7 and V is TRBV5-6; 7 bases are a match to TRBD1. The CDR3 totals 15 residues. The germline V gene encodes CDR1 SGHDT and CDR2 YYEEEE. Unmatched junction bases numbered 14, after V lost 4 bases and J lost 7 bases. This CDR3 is CASSQIGTEDGEQYF. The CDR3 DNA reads TGTGCCAGCAGCCAAATCGGGACAGAGGACGGGGAGCAGTACTTC.

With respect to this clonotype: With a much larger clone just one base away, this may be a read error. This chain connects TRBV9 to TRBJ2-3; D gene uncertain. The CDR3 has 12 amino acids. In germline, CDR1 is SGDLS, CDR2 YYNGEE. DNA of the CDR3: TGTGCCAGCGGCGTAGGTGCAGATACGCAGTATTTT. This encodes CASGVGADTQYF.

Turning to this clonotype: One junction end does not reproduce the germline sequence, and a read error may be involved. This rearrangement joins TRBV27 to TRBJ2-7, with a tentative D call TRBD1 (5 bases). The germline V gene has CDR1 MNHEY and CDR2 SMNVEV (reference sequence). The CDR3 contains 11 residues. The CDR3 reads CASSRGYELYF. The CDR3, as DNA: TGTGCCAGCAGTAGGGGCTACGAGCTGTACTTC.